This T cell receptor beta chain was retrieved from a study of blood T cell repertoires in COVID-19. Turning to the study itself: Researchers got acute and convalescent COVID-19 samples from the United States, Italy and Spain.

Under the authors' procedure: Reference gene primer amplification in the assay estimated nucleated cell counts. Only in-frame clones appear in the TCRdb table, and some are missing; sequencing was by immunoSEQ multiplex PCR. The V and J calls and clone size are taken from that table; D and trimming were inferred from the DNA. The sample shows 500,000 or so clones, about nine tenths of them seen only once. J lost 4 bases, V lost 1 base, and 2 bases had no gene match. Germline assignment: CDR1 SEHNR and CDR2 FQNEAQ (reference sequence). This CDR3 is built from 14 residues. Sequenced: PBMCs or T cells enriched from blood (not recorded which). This sequence was found in a woman aged 18-35 years who had recovered from COVID-19. This sequence joins TRBV7-9 and TRBJ1-2; the match to TRBD1 covers 8 bases. CDR3 coding DNA: TGTGCCAGCAGCTTAGGACAGGGGTTCTATGGCTACACCTTC. Translating gives CASSLGQGFYGYTF.